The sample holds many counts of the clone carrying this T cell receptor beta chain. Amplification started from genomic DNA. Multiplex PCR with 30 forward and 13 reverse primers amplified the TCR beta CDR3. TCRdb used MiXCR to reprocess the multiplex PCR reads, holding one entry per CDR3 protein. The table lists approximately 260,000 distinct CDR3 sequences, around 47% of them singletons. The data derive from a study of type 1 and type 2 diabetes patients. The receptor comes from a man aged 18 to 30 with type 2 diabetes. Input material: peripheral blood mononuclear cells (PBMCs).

Written as DNA, the CDR3 is TGTGCCAGCAAAAGGGGGGTCACTGAAGCTTTCTTT. Amino acids: CASKRGVTEAFF. V usage is TRBV25-1 and J usage is TRBJ1-1; perhaps TRBD1 as D (6 bases). CDR1 MGHDK and CDR2 SYGVNS come from the germline V gene. CDR3 length equals 12 residues. Trimming removed 7 bases from V and 4 bases from J, with 10 bases in between. Variable domain in full (rest from reference TRBV25-1 and TRBJ1-1): EADIYQTPRYLVIGTGKKITLECSQTMGHDKMYWYQQDPGMELHLIHYSYGVNSTEKGDLSSESTVSRIRTEHFPLTLESARPSHTSQYLCASKRGVTEAFFGQGTRLTVV.